The 9 T cell receptor beta chains below come from one sample, sequenced in a study of T cell clonotyping in hematopoietic cell transplantation. The sample's time point: recipient sample about 28 days before transplant, after cytoreduction. Clones were sequenced by immunoSEQ multiplex PCR, and TCRdb holds only the in-frame ones, with some missing. The data show roughly 40,000 clones, 85% seen once. Sequences were derived from peripheral blood mononuclear cells, sampled before stem cell transplant. Receptor source: a man aged 55 to 70 with acute myeloid leukemia. Some clones in this sample may be carry-over from other donors' samples.

The sample holds a few counts of this clone. The chain couples TRBV6-5 to TRBJ2-5; D may be TRBD1 (6 bases). V was trimmed by 8 bases and J by 5 bases, leaving 12 bases between them. CDR3 size: 12 residues. Germline V gene data show CDR1 as MNHEY and CDR2 as SVGAGI. The CDR3 region is CASGRGRETQYF. In DNA, the CDR3 is TGTGCCAGCGGCAGGGGAAGGGAGACCCAGTACTTC.

This chain joins TRBV28 and TRBJ1-1; 7 bases map to TRBD1. This CDR3 comprises 14 residues. Germline-derived CDR1 and CDR2 are MDHEN and SYDVKM. The trim removed 7 bases at V and 4 bases at J, leaving 9 bases unmatched. In DNA form, the CDR3 reads TGTGCCAGCAAACGAGAGGGGGCGATCACTGAAGCTTTCTTT. This gives the protein CASKREGAITEAFF. Supplemented by reference TRBV28 and TRBJ1-1, the full variable domain reads DVKVTQSSRYLVKRTGEKVFLECVQDMDHENMFWYRQDPGLGLRLIYFSYDVKMKEKGDIPEGYSVSREKKERFSLILESASTNQTSMYLCASKREGAITEAFFGQGTRLTVV.

J is TRBJ2-5 and V is TRBV5-1; tentatively, D is TRBD2 (7 bases). The CDR3 is made up of 13 amino acids. Trimming shortened V by 6 bases and J by 5 bases, and 14 bases separated the two germline ends. Germline V gene sequence: CDR1 SGHRS, CDR2 YFSETQ. The CDR3 bases are TGCGCCAGCACCAGGGAGGGGGGTGAGACCCAGTACTTC. Translating gives CASTREGGETQYF.

The DNA of the CDR3 is TGCGCCAGCAGCCCTAAAGATGGCGGAGACAGAAACTATGGCTACACCTTC. Residues: CASSPKDGGDRNYGYTF. The gene calls are TRBV4-1 and TRBJ1-2; weak D call: TRBD1 (5 bases). The CDR3 is made up of 17 amino acids. V lost 4 bases and J lost 2, with 20 bases in between. The germline V gene encodes CDR1 MGHRA and CDR2 YSYEKL.

This clone ranks as medium-sized. The chain recombines TRBV7-6 with TRBJ1-2, with a tentative D call TRBD1 (6 bases). The V end lost 6 bases, the J end lost 4 bases, and 24 bases lay between the germline ends. The CDR3 runs 17 residues. Germline V gene lookup returns CDR1 SGHVS and CDR2 FNYEAQ. CDR3 DNA: TGTGCCAGCAGTCCCGGGACAAACCCCCCGCGAGGCTATGGCTACACCTTC. This translates into CASSPGTNPPRGYGYTF.

This clone was seen once. This chain's CDR3 is CASSLVDSFTDTQYF. The CDR3 region has the DNA TGTGCCAGCAGCTTAGTGGACAGCTTCACAGATACGCAGTATTTT. The rearrangement links TRBV7-8 to TRBJ2-3; TRBD1 is a possible D gene (6 bases). Germline V gene sequence: CDR1 SGHVS, CDR2 FQNEAQ. Trimming left V 1 base short and J 2 bases short, with 10 bases between. This CDR3 contains 15 residues.

In this sample, this clone turned up a few times. The chain couples TRBV7-2 to TRBJ2-1; the match to TRBD2 covers 9 bases. J lost 1 base, V lost 5 bases, and 12 bases had no gene match. The V gene's germline CDR1 is SGHTA and CDR2 FQGNSA. This CDR3 is built from 18 residues. The DNA of the CDR3 is TGTGCCAGCAGCCCGCGGGGGGGCCTAATACGGTCCTACAATGAGCAGTTCTTC. Its translation: CASSPRGGLIRSYNEQFF.

The chain uses TRBV9 and TRBJ1-2; D is undetermined. Per the germline V gene, CDR1 is SGDLS and CDR2 is YYNGEE. Trimming cost V 4 bases and J 8 bases, with 18 bases left between them. The CDR3 loop spans 14 amino acids. This chain's CDR3 is CASSPAASVGGYTF. CDR3 nucleotide sequence: TGTGCCAGCAGCCCCGCTGCCTCCGTGGGGGGCTACACCTTC.

The chain has TRBV1 and TRBJ2-1. TRBV1 is noted as a pseudogene. The CDR3 contains 11 residues. CDR3 nucleotide sequence: TGCACCAGCAGCCATTTTTATGAGCAGTTCTTC. This encodes CTSSHFYEQFF.